This T cell receptor beta chain was captured by sequencing in a study of blood T cell repertoires in COVID-19. Study-wide background: PBMCs, B-cell-depleted T cells, or T cells provided the cDNA or gDNA that made up the material.

Germline V gene data show CDR1 as PRHDT and CDR2 as FYEKMQ (reference sequence). V was pared by 3 bases and J by 5 bases, with 11 bases between. The CDR3 contains 13 residues. In the study's own analysis: Nucleated cell number was recorded as an estimate derived from reference gene primer amplification. Here immunoSEQ multiplex PCR was the method, and the copy in TCRdb shows in-frame clones only, minus some. V and J calls plus clone size are reproduced from that table; the DNA served to infer D and trimming. There are 80,000 to 130,000 clones in the sample; roughly 87% occur only once, and 5.5% to 6.5% lies in the top ten.

J is TRBJ2-7 and V is TRBV13; maybe TRBD2 (6 bases). The sequencing sample was made of peripheral blood. The receptor was isolated from a woman aged 60-75 years with acute or convalescent COVID-19. The CDR3 DNA is TGTGCCAGCAGCTTGAGGAGGGGCCACGAGCAGTACGTC. Translating gives CASSLRRGHEQYV.